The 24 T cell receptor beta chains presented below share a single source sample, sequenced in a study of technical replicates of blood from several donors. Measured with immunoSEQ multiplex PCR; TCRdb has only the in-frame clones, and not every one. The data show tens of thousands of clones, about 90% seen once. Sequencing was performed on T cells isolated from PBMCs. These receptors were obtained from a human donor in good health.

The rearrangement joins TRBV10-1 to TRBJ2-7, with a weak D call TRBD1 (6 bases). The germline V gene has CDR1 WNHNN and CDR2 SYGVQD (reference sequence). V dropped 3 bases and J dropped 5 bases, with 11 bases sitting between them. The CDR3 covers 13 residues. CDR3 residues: CASSEWGLDEQYF. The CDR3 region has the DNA TGCGCCAGCAGTGAATGGGGGCTGGACGAGCAGTACTTC.

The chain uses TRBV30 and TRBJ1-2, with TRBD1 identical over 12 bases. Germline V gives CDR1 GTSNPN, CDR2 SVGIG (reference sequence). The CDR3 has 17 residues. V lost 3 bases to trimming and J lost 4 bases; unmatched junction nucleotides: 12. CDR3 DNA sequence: TGTGCCTGGAGCGCAACCGGGACAGGGGGCAGGGTCTATGGCTACACCTTC. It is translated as CAWSATGTGGRVYGYTF.

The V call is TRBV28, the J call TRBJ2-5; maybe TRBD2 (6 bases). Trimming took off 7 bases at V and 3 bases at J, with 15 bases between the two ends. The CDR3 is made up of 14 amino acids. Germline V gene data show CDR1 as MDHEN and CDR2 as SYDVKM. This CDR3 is CASTYGTFEETQYF. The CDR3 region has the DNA TGTGCCAGCACCTACGGGACTTTCGAAGAGACCCAGTACTTC.

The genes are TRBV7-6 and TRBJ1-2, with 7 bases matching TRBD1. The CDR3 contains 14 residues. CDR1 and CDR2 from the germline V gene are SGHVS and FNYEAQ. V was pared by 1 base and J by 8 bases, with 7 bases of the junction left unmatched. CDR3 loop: CASSLGTGEGGYTF. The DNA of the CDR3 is TGTGCCAGCAGCTTAGGTACAGGGGAAGGAGGCTACACCTTC.

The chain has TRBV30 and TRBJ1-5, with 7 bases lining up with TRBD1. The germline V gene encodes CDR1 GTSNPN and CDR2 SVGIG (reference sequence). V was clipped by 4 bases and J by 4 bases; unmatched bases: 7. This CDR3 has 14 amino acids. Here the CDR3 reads CAWTQGQPNQPQHF. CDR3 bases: TGTGCCTGGACGCAGGGACAGCCTAATCAGCCCCAGCATTTT.

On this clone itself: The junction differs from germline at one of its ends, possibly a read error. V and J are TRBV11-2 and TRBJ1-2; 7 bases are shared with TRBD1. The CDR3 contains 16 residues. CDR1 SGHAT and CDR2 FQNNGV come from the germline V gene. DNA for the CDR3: TGTGCCAGCCTTCCCCTAAGACAGGGTCATGACTACGGCTACACCTTC. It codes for CASLPLRQGHDYGYTF.

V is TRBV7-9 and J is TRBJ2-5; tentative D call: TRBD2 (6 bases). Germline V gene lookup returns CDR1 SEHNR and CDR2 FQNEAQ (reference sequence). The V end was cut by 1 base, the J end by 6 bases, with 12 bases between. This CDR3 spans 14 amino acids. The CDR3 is CASSLEGGRKTQYF. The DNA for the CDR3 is TGTGCCAGCAGCTTAGAAGGAGGGAGGAAGACCCAGTACTTC.

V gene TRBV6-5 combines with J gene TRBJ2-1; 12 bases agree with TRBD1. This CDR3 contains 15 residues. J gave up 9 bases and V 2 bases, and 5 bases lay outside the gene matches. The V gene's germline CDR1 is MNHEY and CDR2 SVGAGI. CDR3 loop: CASSYAGQGAGEQFF. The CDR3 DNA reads TGTGCCAGCAGTTACGCGGGACAGGGGGCGGGTGAGCAGTTCTTC.

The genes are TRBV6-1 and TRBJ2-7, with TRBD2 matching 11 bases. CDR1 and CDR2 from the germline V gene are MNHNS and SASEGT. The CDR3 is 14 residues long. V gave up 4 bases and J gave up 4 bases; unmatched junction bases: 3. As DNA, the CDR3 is TGTGCCAGCAGTGGGGGACTAGCGGCGTACGAGCAGTACTTC. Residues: CASSGGLAAYEQYF.

CDR3 region: CASTWTERNTIYF. CDR3 nucleotide sequence: TGTGCCAGCACCTGGACAGAGCGAAACACCATATATTTT. This chain uses TRBV2 with TRBJ1-3; tentative D call: TRBD1 (6 bases). The V and J ends lost 7 bases and 5 bases respectively, with 12 bases between them. This CDR3 contains 13 residues. Germline lookup yields CDR1 SNHLY and CDR2 FYNNEI.

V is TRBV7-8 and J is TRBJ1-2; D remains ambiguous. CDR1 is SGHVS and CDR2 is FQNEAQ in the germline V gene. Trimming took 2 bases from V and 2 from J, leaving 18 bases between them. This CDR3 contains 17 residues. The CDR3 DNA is TGTGCCAGCAGCTTATCATATTCGGCTGAGGAAAACTATGGCTACACCTTC. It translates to CASSLSYSAEENYGYTF.

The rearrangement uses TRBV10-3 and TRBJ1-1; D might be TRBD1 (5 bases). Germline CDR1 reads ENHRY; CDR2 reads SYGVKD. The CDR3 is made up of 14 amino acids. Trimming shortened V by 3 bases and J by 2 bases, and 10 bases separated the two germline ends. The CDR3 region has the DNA TGTGCCATCAGTGAACAGGCGGACAACACTGAAGCTTTCTTT. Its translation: CAISEQADNTEAFF.

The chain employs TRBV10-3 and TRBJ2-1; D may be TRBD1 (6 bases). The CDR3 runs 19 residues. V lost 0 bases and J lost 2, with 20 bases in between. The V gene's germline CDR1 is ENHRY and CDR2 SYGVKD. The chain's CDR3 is CAISESLMGHRGAYNEQFF. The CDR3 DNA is TGTGCCATCAGTGAGTCATTGATGGGACACCGGGGCGCCTACAATGAGCAGTTCTTC.

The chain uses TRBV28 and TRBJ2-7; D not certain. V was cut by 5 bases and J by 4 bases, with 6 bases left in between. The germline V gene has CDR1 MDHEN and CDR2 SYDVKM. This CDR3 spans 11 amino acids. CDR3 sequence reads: CASSPQYEQYF. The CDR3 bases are TGTGCCAGCAGTCCTCAGTACGAGCAGTACTTC.

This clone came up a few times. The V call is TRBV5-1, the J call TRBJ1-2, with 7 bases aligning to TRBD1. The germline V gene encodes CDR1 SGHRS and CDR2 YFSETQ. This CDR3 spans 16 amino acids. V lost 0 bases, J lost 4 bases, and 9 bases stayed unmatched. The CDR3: CASSLVGQEEIYGYTF. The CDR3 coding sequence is TGCGCCAGCAGCTTGGTTGGACAGGAGGAGATCTATGGCTACACCTTC.

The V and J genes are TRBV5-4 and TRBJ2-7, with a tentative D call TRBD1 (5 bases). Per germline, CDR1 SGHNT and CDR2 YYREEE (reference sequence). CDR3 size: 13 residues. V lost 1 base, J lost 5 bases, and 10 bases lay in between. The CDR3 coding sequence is TGTGCCAGCAGCTTGCCCAGGGCCCACGAGCAGTACTTC. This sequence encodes CASSLPRAHEQYF.

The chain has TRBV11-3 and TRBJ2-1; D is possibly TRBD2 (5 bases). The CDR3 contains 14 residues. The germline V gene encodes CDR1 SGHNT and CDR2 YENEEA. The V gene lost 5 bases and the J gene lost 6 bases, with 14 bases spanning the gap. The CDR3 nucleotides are TGTGCCAGCAGCGGGGAGCAATACCGCAATGAGCAGTTCTTC. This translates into CASSGEQYRNEQFF.

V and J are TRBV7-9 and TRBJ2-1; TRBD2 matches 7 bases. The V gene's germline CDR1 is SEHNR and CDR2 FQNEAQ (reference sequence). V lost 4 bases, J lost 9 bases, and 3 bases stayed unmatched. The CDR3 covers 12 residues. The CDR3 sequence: CASSWSGTEQFF. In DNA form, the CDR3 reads TGTGCCAGCAGCTGGAGCGGGACTGAGCAGTTCTTC.

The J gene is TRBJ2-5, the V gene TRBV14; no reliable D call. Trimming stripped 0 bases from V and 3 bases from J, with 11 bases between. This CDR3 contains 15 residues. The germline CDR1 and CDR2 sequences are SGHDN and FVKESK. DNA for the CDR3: TGTGCCAGCAGCCAAGATTGGGCATTTGAAGAGACCCAGTACTTC. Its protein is CASSQDWAFEETQYF. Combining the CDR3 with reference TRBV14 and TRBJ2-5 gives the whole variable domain EAGVTQFPSHSVIEKGQTVTLRCDPISGHDNLYWYRRVMGKEIKFLLHFVKESKQDESGMPNNRFLAERTGGTYSTLKVQPAELEDSGVYFCASSQDWAFEETQYFGPGTRLLVL.

In DNA form, the CDR3 reads TGTGCCAGCTCACCAACTAGCGGGAGGTCGTCCTACAATGAGCAGTTCTTC. Residues: CASSPTSGRSSYNEQFF. This chain uses TRBV18 with TRBJ2-1, with 12 bases fitting TRBD2. Per the germline V gene, CDR1 is KGHSH and CDR2 is LQKENI. V shed 2 bases, J shed 1 base, and the junction held 3 bases outside the gene matches. The CDR3 runs 17 residues.

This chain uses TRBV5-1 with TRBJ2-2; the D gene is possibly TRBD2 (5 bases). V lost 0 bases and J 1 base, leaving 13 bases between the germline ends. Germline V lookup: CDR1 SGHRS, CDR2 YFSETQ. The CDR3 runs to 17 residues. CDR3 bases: TGCGCCAGCAGCTTGGGGCTCGGCGGGCAGAACACCGGGGAGCTGTTTTTT. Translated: CASSLGLGGQNTGELFF.

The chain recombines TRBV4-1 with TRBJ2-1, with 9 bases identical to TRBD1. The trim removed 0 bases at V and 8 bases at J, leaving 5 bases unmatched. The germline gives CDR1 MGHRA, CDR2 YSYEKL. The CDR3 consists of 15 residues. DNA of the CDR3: TGCGCCAGCAGCCAAGAGGACAGGGGTCGGGATGAGCAGTTCTTC. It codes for CASSQEDRGRDEQFF.

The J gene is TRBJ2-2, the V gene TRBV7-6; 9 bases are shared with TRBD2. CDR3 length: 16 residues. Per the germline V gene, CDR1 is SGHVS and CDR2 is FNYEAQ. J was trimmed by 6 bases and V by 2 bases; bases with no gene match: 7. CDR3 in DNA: TGTGCCAGCAGCTTACCGTCAGCGGGAGGCTCCGGGGAGCTGTTTTTT. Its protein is CASSLPSAGGSGELFF.

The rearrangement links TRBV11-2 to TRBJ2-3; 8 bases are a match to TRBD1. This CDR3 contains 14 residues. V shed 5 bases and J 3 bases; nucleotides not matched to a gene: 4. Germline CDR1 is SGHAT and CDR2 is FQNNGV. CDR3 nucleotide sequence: TGTGCCAGCAGCCTGACAGGGGTGACAGATACGCAGTATTTT. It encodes CASSLTGVTDTQYF.